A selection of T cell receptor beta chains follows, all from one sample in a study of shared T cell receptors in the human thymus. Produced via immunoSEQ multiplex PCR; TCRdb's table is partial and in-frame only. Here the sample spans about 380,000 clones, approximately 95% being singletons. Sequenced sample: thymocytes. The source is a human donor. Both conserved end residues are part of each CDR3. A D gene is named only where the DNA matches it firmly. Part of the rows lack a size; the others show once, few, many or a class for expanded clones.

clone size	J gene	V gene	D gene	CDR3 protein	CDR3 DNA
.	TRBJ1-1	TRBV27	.	CASSLLTRGRAEAFF	TGTGCCAGCAGTTTATTGACCAGGGGTAGGGCTGAAGCTTTCTTT
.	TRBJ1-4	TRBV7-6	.	CASSLGVALKWTNEKLFF	TGTGCCAGCAGCTTAGGGGTCGCACTAAAATGGACTAATGAAAAACTGTTTTTT
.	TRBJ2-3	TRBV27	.	CASSLGRGTDTQYF	TGTGCCAGCAGTTTAGGACGCGGCACAGATACGCAGTATTTT
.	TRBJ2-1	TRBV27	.	CASSLGMDEQFF	TGTGCCAGCAGTCTAGGGATGGATGAGCAGTTCTTC
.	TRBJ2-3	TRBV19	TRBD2	CASSKEGLAGAGMWDTQYF	TGTGCCAGTAGTAAGGAGGGACTAGCGGGAGCCGGGATGTGGGATACGCAGTATTTT
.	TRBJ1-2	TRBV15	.	CATSRDSANYGYTF	TGTGCCACCAGCAGGGACTCTGCTAACTATGGCTACACCTTC
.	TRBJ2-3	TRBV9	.	CASSVDGYSSSTDTQYF	TGTGCCAGCAGCGTAGACGGGTACTCCTCTAGCACAGATACGCAGTATTTT
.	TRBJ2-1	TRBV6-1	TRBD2	CASSAETLAAVYNEQFF	TGTGCCAGCAGTGCCGAGACCCTAGCGGCTGTCTACAATGAGCAGTTCTTC
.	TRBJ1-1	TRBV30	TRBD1	CAWSATGWDTEAFF	TGTGCCTGGAGTGCGACAGGGTGGGACACTGAAGCTTTCTTT
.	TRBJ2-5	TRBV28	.	CASSSKAAETQYF	TGTGCCAGCAGCAGTAAGGCCGCAGAGACCCAGTACTTC
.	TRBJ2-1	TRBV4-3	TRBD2	CASSQSRTSGIKNEQFF	TGCGCCAGCAGCCAATCAAGGACTAGCGGGATAAAGAATGAGCAGTTCTTC
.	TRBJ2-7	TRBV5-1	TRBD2	CASSLEGLAGVQYEQYF	TGCGCCAGCAGCTTGGAGGGACTAGCGGGAGTACAGTACGAGCAGTACTTC
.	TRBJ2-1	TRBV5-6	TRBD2	CASSRLALLSSYNEQFF	TGTGCCAGCAGTCGACTAGCTCTTCTAAGCTCCTACAATGAGCAGTTCTTC
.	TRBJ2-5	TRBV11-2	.	CASSLDRRRASEETQYF	TGTGCCAGCAGCTTAGATCGCAGAAGGGCCTCGGAGGAGACCCAGTACTTC
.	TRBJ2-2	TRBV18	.	CASSPHPRTVNTGELFF	TGTGCCAGCTCACCCCACCCTAGGACAGTAAACACCGGGGAGCTGTTTTTT
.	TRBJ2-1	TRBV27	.	CASSVQGGGASYNEQFF	TGTGCCAGCAGTGTCCAAGGAGGAGGGGCCTCCTACAATGAGCAGTTCTTC
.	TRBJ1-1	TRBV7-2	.	CASSLEGEGEAFF	TGTGCCAGCAGCTTAGAGGGAGAGGGTGAAGCTTTCTTT
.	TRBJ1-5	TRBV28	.	CASSSLSLGQNQPQHF	TGTGCCAGCAGCTCTTTAAGTCTGGGCCAAAATCAGCCCCAGCATTTT
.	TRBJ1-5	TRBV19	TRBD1	CASRGDRRNQPQHF	TGTGCCAGTAGGGGGGACAGACGTAATCAGCCCCAGCATTTT
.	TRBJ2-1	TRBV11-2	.	CASSSGINGEQFF	TGTGCCAGCAGCTCCGGGATTAACGGTGAGCAGTTCTTC
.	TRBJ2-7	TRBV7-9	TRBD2	CASSSGLAAYEQYF	TGTGCCAGCAGCTCCGGACTAGCGGCTTACGAGCAGTACTTC
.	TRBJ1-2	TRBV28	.	CAIRPFLGANYGYTF	TGTGCCATCCGACCCTTCCTGGGAGCTAACTATGGCTACACCTTC
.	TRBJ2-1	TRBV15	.	CATSSGGRLNNEQFF	TGTGCCACCAGCAGCGGGGGCAGGTTGAACAATGAGCAGTTCTTC
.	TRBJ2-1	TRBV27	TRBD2	CASIKVGRGLAGEEPDEQFF	TGTGCCAGCATAAAGGTCGGGAGGGGACTAGCGGGAGAGGAACCGGATGAGCAGTTCTTC
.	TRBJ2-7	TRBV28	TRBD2	CASSLSGGGLGYEQYF	TGTGCCAGCAGTTTATCCGGGGGGGGTCTTGGCTACGAGCAGTACTTC
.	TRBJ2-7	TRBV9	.	CASSAPGTYEQYF	TGTGCCAGCAGCGCTCCGGGTACCTACGAGCAGTACTTC
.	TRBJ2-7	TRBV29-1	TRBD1	CSVVKGDRENVEQYF	TGCAGCGTTGTCAAGGGGGACAGGGAAAATGTCGAGCAGTACTTC
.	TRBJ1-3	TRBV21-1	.	CASSKVSSSGNTIYF	TGTGCCAGCAGCAAAGTCTCCAGCTCTGGAAACACCATATATTTT
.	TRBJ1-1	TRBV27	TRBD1	CASSPQGGIGTEAFF	TGTGCCAGCAGTCCCCAGGGGGGGATAGGCACTGAAGCTTTCTTT
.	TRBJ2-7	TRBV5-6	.	CASSWGSKSLYEQYF	TGTGCCAGCAGCTGGGGGTCAAAATCCCTCTACGAGCAGTACTTC
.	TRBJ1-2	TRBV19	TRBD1	CASSIDRGTGGAYGYTF	TGTGCCAGTAGTATAGATCGGGGGACAGGGGGCGCCTATGGCTACACCTTC
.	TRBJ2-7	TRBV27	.	CASSSNWGMAYEQYF	TGTGCCAGCAGTTCAAATTGGGGGATGGCCTACGAGCAGTACTTC
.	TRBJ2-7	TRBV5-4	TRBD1	CASSPPPAGGFSYEQYF	TGTGCCAGCAGCCCACCCCCGGCAGGGGGTTTCTCCTACGAGCAGTACTTC
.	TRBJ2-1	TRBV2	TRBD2	CASTGLAENNEQFF	TGTGCCAGCACGGGACTAGCGGAAAACAATGAGCAGTTCTTC
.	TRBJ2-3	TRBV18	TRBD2	CASSPRSRGRPCTDTQYF	TGTGCCAGCTCACCCCGATCGCGCGGGAGGCCCTGCACAGATACGCAGTATTTT
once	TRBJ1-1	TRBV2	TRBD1	CASSDPGQGSWANTEAFF	TGTGCCAGCAGCGATCCCGGACAGGGTTCATGGGCGAACACTGAAGCTTTCTTT